The 14 T cell receptor beta chains given below trace back to one sample, sequenced in a study of read filtering for tumor transcriptome and immune sequencing. Molecular barcoded adaptors covering alpha/delta and beta/gamma chains were used on roughly 370 ng RNA. One entry per CDR3 protein, called by TCRdb with MiXCR from the reads. The sample lists around 130,000 distinct CDR3 sequences, 10% to 15% seen once, with 9.5% to 12% in the top ten. Sequencing was done on a sample of a population of CD138-negative cells sorted from bone marrow. The source is a donor aged 40 or older with multiple myeloma.

This clonotype occurred many times. The chain employs TRBV11-2 and TRBJ1-4; 7 bases map to TRBD1. This CDR3 spans 15 amino acids. Germline V gene lookup returns CDR1 SGHAT and CDR2 FQNNGV. V lost 5 bases and J lost 5; bases outside the gene matches: 8. CDR3 protein: CASSPRGTDNEKLFF. The CDR3 nucleotides read TGTGCCAGCAGCCCTAGAGGGACAGACAATGAAAAACTGTTTTTT.

About this clonotype itself: Given a much more abundant clone one base away, this may be a read error. The V call is TRBV5-1, the J call TRBJ2-1; maybe TRBD2 (6 bases). The germline CDR1 and CDR2 sequences are SGHRS and YFSETQ. This CDR3 contains 15 residues. CDR3 protein: CASRDERDFRNGQFF. CDR3 bases: TGCGCCAGCAGGGACGAACGGGACTTCCGAAATGGGCAGTTCTTC.

This clonotype was picked up many times. The CDR3 loop is CASSIRQGYGEKLFF. In DNA form, the CDR3 reads TGTGCCAGCAGTATACGACAGGGATATGGTGAAAAACTGTTTTTT. This chain connects TRBV12-3 or TRBV12-4 to TRBJ1-4; 7 bases are shared with TRBD1. CDR3 length: 15 amino acids. Germline trimming cut 5 bases from V and 7 bases from J; bases unmatched to any gene: 10.

Many counts were recorded for this clonotype. The rearrangement joins TRBV29-1 to TRBJ1-5; no clear D. V lost 4 bases, J lost 4 bases, and 5 bases lay in between. CDR1 is SQVTM, CDR2 ANQGSEA, per germline. The CDR3 has 11 residues. The CDR3 here is CSVGENQPQHF. The CDR3 region has the DNA TGCAGCGTTGGTGAGAATCAGCCCCAGCATTTT.

V and J are TRBV7-6 and TRBJ2-3, with 14 positions matching TRBD2. The junction had 2 bases not matched to a gene; V was cut back by 5 bases and J by 4 bases. The CDR3 is 15 residues long. Germline V gives CDR1 SGHVS, CDR2 FNYEAQ. The DNA for the CDR3 is TGTGCCAGCAGCGAGGGACTAGCGGGAGCAGATACGCAGTATTTT. Translation gives CASSEGLAGADTQYF.

This clonotype showed up just a few times. Since a much larger clone is just one base distant, this may be a read error. The genes are TRBV7-9 and TRBJ2-1; 7 nucleotides agree with TRBD2. CDR1 and CDR2 (germline): SEHNR, FQNEAQ (reference sequence). The CDR3 has 16 residues. The chain's CDR3 is CASTDREAGVYIEQFF. The CDR3 nucleotides are TGTGCCAGCACCGATCGGGAGGCGGGCGTCTACATTGAGCAGTTCTTC.

This clonotype was detected only a few times. The junction departs from the called germline gene at one end, perhaps through a read error. The chain carries TRBV5-1 and TRBJ2-1, with 10 nucleotides matching TRBD2. The CDR3 sequence is 18 residues long. Germline CDR1 is SGHRS and CDR2 is YFSETQ. The CDR3 DNA reads TGCGCCAGCAGCTTGGGTCCTAGCGGGGGTGATTTCTACAGTGAGCAGTTCTTC. Protein sequence: CASSLGPSGGDFYSEQFF.

Notes on this clonotype: A clone one base away is much larger, so this may be a read error. This chain connects TRBV5-1 to TRBJ2-7, with 7 bases lining up with TRBD1. This CDR3 region has 15 residues. Germline assignment: CDR1 SGHRS and CDR2 YFSETQ. CDR3 region: CASRQTGASSYEQDF. DNA of the CDR3: TGCGCCAGCAGACAAACAGGGGCTAGCTCCTACGAGCAGGACTTC. The whole variable domain, filled in from reference TRBV5-1 and TRBJ2-7, reads KAGVTQTPRYLIKTRGQQVTLSCSPISGHRSVSWYQQTPGQGLQFLFEYFSETQRNKGNFPGRFSGRQFSNSRSEMNVSTLELGDSALYLCASRQTGASSYEQDFGPGTRLTVT.

Ten or more counts support this clonotype. The chain has TRBV20-1 and TRBJ2-3; D perhaps matches TRBD2 (6 bases). The CDR3 covers 17 residues. Trimming took off 3 bases at V and 5 bases at J, with 24 bases between the two ends. Germline V gene data show CDR1 as DFQATT and CDR2 as SNEGSKA (reference sequence). CDR3 nucleotides: TGCAGTGCTAGCCCAAGGGTCTCGACTAGTGGAGGAGATACGCAGTATTTT. This gives the protein CSASPRVSTSGGDTQYF.

As to this clonotype: One junction end does not reproduce the germline sequence, and a read error may be involved. The chain links TRBV12-3 or TRBV12-4 to TRBJ1-1, with D possibly TRBD1 on 5 matching bases. This CDR3 comprises 14 residues. The CDR3: CASRNRNMNTEASF. The CDR3 DNA is TGTGCCAGCAGAAACAGGAATATGAACACTGAAGCTTCCTTT.

A remark on this clonotype: One end of the junction does not line up with germline, which may come from a read error. V gene TRBV18 combines with J gene TRBJ2-1; D is perhaps TRBD2 (6 bases). Germline CDR1 is KGHSH and CDR2 is LQKENI. The CDR3 sequence is 13 residues long. CDR3 in amino acids: CANSRSGDNEQFF. Here the CDR3 DNA reads TGTGCCAACTCACGTAGCGGCGACAATGAGCAGTTCTTC.

This clonotype was seen many times. The genes are TRBV5-6 and TRBJ2-6, with no clear D. Germline-derived CDR1 and CDR2 are SGHDT and YYEEEE. The CDR3 extends over 13 amino acids. Between the trimmed V and J ends, which lost 4 bases and 2 bases, there was a span of 4 bases. CDR3 residues: CASSPTGANVLTF. The CDR3 bases are TGTGCCAGCAGCCCCACTGGGGCCAACGTCCTGACTTTC.

In this sample, this clonotype turned up many times. This sequence joins TRBV15 and TRBJ1-2; D possibly corresponds to TRBD1 (6 bases). From germline, CDR1 is LNHNV and CDR2 YYDKDF (reference sequence). V was clipped by 8 bases and J by 5 bases, with 18 bases between them. This CDR3 is 14 amino acids long. DNA for the CDR3: TGTGCCACCCAACAGGGAGGTCGTCAGTATGGCTACACCTTC. Translated: CATQQGGRQYGYTF.

This clonotype has at least ten counts. V usage is TRBV7-9 and J usage is TRBJ2-2; 12 bases map to TRBD2. After removal of 5 bases from V and 6 bases from J, the junction contained 13 bases not matched to a gene. CDR1 is SEHNR, CDR2 FQNEAQ, per germline (reference sequence). The CDR3 sequence is 18 residues long. CDR3 loop: CASSKAAGTSGSSGELFF. The CDR3 region has the DNA TGTGCCAGCAGCAAAGCAGCCGGGACTAGCGGGTCCTCCGGGGAGCTGTTTTTT.